Here is one T cell receptor beta chain with its context. Assay used: immunoSEQ multiplex PCR; TCRdb lists only in-frame clones, some missing. Among about 61,000 clones listed, more than 80% were seen once. This specimen belongs to a study of T cell changes during pregnancy in multiple sclerosis. J lost 13 bases, V lost 0 bases, and 12 bases had no gene match. Germline V lookup: CDR1 MGHRA, CDR2 YSYEKL. CDR3 length: 16 amino acids. The chain is built from TRBV4-1 and TRBJ2-7; 13 bases line up with TRBD2. This TCR was recovered from a female donor in good health, enrolled as a control in a pregnancy study. The material sequenced was peripheral blood, taken in the first trimester of pregnancy. The CDR3 region has the DNA TGCGCCAGCAGCCAAGAGGGCCCCGGACTAGCGGGGGAGTTATACTTC. Translating it yields CASSQEGPGLAGELYF.